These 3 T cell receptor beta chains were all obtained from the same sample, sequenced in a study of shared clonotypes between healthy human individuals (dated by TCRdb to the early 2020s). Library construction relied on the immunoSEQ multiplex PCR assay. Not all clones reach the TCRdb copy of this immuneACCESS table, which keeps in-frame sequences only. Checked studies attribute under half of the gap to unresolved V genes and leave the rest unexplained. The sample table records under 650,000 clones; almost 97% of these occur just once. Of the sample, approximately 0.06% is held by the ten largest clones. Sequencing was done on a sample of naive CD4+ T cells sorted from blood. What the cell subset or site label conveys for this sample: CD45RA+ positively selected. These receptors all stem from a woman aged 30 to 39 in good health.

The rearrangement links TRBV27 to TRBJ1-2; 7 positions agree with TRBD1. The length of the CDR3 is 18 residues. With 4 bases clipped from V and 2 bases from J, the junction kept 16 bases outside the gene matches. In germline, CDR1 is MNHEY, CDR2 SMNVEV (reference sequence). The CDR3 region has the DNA TGTGCCAGCAGTTCAACTTGGAGAAAGGGGGCACTAAACTATGGCTACACCTTC. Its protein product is CASSSTWRKGALNYGYTF.

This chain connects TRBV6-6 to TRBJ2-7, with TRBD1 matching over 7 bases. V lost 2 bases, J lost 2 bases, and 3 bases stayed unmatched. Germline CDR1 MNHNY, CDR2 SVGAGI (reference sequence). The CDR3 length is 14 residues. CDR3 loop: CASSYRDSAYEQYF. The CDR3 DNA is TGTGCCAGCAGTTACCGGGACAGCGCCTACGAGCAGTACTTC.

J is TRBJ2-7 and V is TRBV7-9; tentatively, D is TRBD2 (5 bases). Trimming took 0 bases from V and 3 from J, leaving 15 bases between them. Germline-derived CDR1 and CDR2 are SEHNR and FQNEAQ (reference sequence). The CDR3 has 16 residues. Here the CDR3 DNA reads TGTGCCAGCAGCTTAGCGCAGAGGGCCCTAAGCTACGAGCAGTACTTC. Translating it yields CASSLAQRALSYEQYF.